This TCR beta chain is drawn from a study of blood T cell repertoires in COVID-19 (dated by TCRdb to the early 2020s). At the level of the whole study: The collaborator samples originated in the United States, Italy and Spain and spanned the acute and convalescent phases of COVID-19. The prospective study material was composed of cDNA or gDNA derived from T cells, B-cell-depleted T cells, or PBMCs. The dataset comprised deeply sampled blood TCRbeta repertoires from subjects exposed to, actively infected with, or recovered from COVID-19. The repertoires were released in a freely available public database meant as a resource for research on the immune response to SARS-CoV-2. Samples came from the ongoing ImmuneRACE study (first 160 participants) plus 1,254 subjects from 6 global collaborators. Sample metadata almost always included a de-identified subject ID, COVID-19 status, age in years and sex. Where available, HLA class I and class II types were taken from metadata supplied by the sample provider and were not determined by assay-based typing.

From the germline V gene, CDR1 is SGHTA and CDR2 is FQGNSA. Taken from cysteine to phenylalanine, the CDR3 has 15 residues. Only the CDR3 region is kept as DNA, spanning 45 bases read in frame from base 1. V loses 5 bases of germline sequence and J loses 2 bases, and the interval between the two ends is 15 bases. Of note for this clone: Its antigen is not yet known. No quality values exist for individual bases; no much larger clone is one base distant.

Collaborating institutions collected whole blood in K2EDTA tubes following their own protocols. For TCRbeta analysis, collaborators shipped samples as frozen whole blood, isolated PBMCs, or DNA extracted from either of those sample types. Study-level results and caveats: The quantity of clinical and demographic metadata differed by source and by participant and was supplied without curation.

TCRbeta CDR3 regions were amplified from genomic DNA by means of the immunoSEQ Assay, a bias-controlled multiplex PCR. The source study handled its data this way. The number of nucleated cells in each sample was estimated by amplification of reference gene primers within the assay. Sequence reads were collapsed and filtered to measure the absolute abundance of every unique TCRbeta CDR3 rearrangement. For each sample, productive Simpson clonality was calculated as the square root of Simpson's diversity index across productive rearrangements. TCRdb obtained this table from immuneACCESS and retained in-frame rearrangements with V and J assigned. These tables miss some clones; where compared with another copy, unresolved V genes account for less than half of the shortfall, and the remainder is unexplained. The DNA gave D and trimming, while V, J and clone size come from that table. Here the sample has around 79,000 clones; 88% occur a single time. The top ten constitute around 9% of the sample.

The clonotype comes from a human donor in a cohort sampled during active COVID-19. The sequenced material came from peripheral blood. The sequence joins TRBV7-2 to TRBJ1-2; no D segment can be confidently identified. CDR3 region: CASSPRHNDNYGYTF. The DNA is TGTGCCAGCAGCCCGCGACACAACGACAACTATGGCTACACCTTC.